One sample yielded the 24 T cell receptor beta chains listed below, sequenced in a study of blood T cell repertoires in COVID-19. Data came from immunoSEQ multiplex PCR; TCRdb stores just in-frame clones and leaves some out. This sample has 200,000 or so clones, with around 87% found just once. Sequenced sample: PBMCs or T cells enriched from blood (not recorded which). These receptors came from a man aged 25 to 40 in a cohort exposed to, infected with or recovered from COVID-19 (not recorded which).

This clone was picked up a small number of times. The chain joins TRBV6-5 to TRBJ2-7, with unresolved D. The CDR3 is 14 residues long. V lost 6 bases and J lost 2, with 14 bases in between. The germline V gene encodes CDR1 MNHEY and CDR2 SVGAGI. The DNA of the CDR3 is TGTGCCAGCAGGCCACCAGACGGAGCCTACGAGCAGTACTTC. Translation gives CASRPPDGAYEQYF.

V is TRBV4-2 and J is TRBJ2-6, with 7 positions matching TRBD2. V was clipped by 1 base and J by 0 bases; unmatched bases: 9. CDR3 length: 19 residues. Germline V gene data show CDR1 as LGHNA and CDR2 as YNFKEQ. The chain's CDR3 is CASSQGAGVLSSGANVLTF. CDR3 bases: TGTGCCAGCAGCCAAGGGGCGGGGGTGCTTAGCTCTGGGGCCAACGTCCTGACTTTC.

The gene calls are TRBV9 and TRBJ2-1; D gene uncertain. Per the germline V gene, CDR1 is SGDLS and CDR2 is YYNGEE. V dropped 0 bases and J dropped 1 base, with 11 bases sitting between them. The length of the CDR3 is 16 residues. The CDR3 spells CASSVGSDLSYNEQFF. DNA of the CDR3: TGTGCCAGCAGCGTAGGCAGCGACCTTTCCTACAATGAGCAGTTCTTC.

The chain employs TRBV15 and TRBJ1-1; 9 positions agree with TRBD1. Trimming removed 5 bases from V and 1 base from J; junction bases left unmatched: 5. The CDR3 is made up of 15 amino acids. CDR1 and CDR2 (germline): LNHNV, YYDKDF (reference sequence). The CDR3 loop reads CATSERQGENTEAFF. CDR3 in DNA: TGTGCCACCAGCGAACGACAGGGGGAGAACACTGAAGCTTTCTTT.

In DNA, the CDR3 is TGTGCCAGCAGCGAAGCGGACTACTCCTACAATGAGCAGTTCTTC. It translates to CASSEADYSYNEQFF. This chain joins TRBV9 and TRBJ2-1, with D possibly being TRBD2 (6 bases). The ends were cut back, 3 bases at V and 0 bases at J, with 10 bases in the middle. This CDR3 comprises 15 residues. CDR1 and CDR2 from the germline V gene are SGDLS and YYNGEE.

The V gene is TRBV28, the J gene TRBJ1-1; D remains unclear. This CDR3 region has 14 residues. Deletions cut 5 bases from V and 3 bases from J, with 13 bases between. Germline CDR1 and CDR2: MDHEN and SYDVKM. The CDR3 is CASSRAEGYTEAFF. CDR3 sequence (DNA): TGTGCCAGCAGTCGCGCGGAGGGCTACACTGAAGCTTTCTTT. Full variable domain (outside the CDR3, taken from reference TRBV28 and TRBJ1-1): DVKVTQSSRYLVKRTGEKVFLECVQDMDHENMFWYRQDPGLGLRLIYFSYDVKMKEKGDIPEGYSVSREKKERFSLILESASTNQTSMYLCASSRAEGYTEAFFGQGTRLTVV.

This chain connects TRBV24-1 to TRBJ2-1; tentatively, D is TRBD2 (7 bases). The CDR3 extends over 14 amino acids. V was shortened by 5 bases and J by 10 bases, with 17 bases between the two germline ends. Germline CDR1 KGHDR, CDR2 SFDVKD. CDR3 sequence reads: CATSASRGGAEQFF. In nucleotides, the CDR3 is TGTGCCACCAGTGCCTCTAGGGGGGGCGCCGAGCAGTTCTTC.

The CDR3 reads CASSLGAGQGVQETQYF. The CDR3 nucleotides read TGCGCCAGCAGCTTGGGCGCGGGGCAGGGCGTACAAGAGACCCAGTACTTC. The chain recombines TRBV5-1 with TRBJ2-5, with D maybe TRBD2 (6 bases). CDR1 is SGHRS, CDR2 YFSETQ, per germline. V was cut by 0 bases and J by 2 bases, with 17 bases left in between. The CDR3 covers 17 residues.

The chain employs TRBV5-4 and TRBJ1-5, with 9 bases that match TRBD1. With V trimmed by 2 bases and J by 7 bases, 4 bases remained unmatched. The germline CDR1 and CDR2 sequences are SGHNT and YYREEE (reference sequence). The CDR3 has 14 residues. The CDR3 region has the DNA TGTGCCAGCAGCTTACAGGGGGCTAGGCAGCCCCAGCATTTT. This gives the protein CASSLQGARQPQHF.

CDR3 sequence reads: CASSSSAGGTYEQYF. The CDR3 nucleotides are TGTGCCAGCAGTTCGTCAGCGGGAGGGACCTACGAGCAGTACTTC. The chain recombines TRBV28 with TRBJ2-7, with TRBD2 matching over 10 bases. V gave up 4 bases and J gave up 2 bases; unmatched junction bases: 5. CDR1 is MDHEN, CDR2 SYDVKM, per germline. This CDR3 region has 15 residues. The full variable domain, in which reference TRBV28 and TRBJ2-7 provide the parts outside the CDR3, is DVKVTQSSRYLVKRTGEKVFLECVQDMDHENMFWYRQDPGLGLRLIYFSYDVKMKEKGDIPEGYSVSREKKERFSLILESASTNQTSMYLCASSSSAGGTYEQYFGPGTRLTVT.

This chain links TRBV14 with TRBJ2-5; D gene uncertain. V lost 2 bases, J lost 5 bases, and 15 bases lay in between. The germline V gene encodes CDR1 SGHDN and CDR2 FVKESK. The CDR3 totals 15 residues. This CDR3 is CASSQFSGLAETQYF. The CDR3 DNA sequence: TGTGCCAGCAGCCAATTCTCGGGTCTCGCGGAGACCCAGTACTTC. Based on the CDR3 plus reference TRBV14 and TRBJ2-5, the full variable domain is EAGVTQFPSHSVIEKGQTVTLRCDPISGHDNLYWYRRVMGKEIKFLLHFVKESKQDESGMPNNRFLAERTGGTYSTLKVQPAELEDSGVYFCASSQFSGLAETQYFGPGTRLLVL.

The V gene is TRBV15, the J gene TRBJ2-7; tentative D call: TRBD1 (6 bases). V was clipped by 5 bases and J by 2 bases, with 10 bases between them. The CDR3 contains 13 residues. Germline assignment: CDR1 LNHNV and CDR2 YYDKDF (reference sequence). CDR3 sequence reads: CATSPRTAYEQYF. Written as DNA, the CDR3 is TGTGCCACCAGCCCCCGGACAGCCTACGAGCAGTACTTC.

The chain is built from TRBV3-1 (or the pseudogene TRBV3-2) and TRBJ2-5; D perhaps matches TRBD1 (6 bases). Germline CDR1 reads LGHDT; CDR2 reads YNNKEL (reference sequence). The CDR3 spans 14 residues. V was clipped by 1 base and J by 4 bases, with 10 bases between them. CDR3 region: CASSQAGALETQYF. The DNA of the CDR3 is TGTGCCAGCAGCCAAGCAGGGGCTTTAGAGACCCAGTACTTC.

The chain combines TRBV6-6 with TRBJ2-3, with 8 bases lining up with TRBD2. CDR3 size: 15 residues. J was trimmed by 0 bases and V by 5 bases; bases with no gene match: 4. CDR1 is MNHNY and CDR2 is SVGAGI in the germline V gene (reference sequence). CDR3 in DNA: TGTGCCAGCAGTCCCTGGACTAGCAGCACAGATACGCAGTATTTT. It is translated as CASSPWTSSTDTQYF.

The chain employs TRBV9 and TRBJ2-5; 10 nucleotides align to TRBD1. V gave up 0 bases and J gave up 4 bases; unmatched junction bases: 6. The germline V gene encodes CDR1 SGDLS and CDR2 YYNGEE. This CDR3 region has 16 residues. The CDR3 protein is CASSVDGTGEGETQYF. CDR3 DNA sequence: TGTGCCAGCAGCGTAGATGGGACAGGGGAAGGAGAGACCCAGTACTTC.

This chain joins TRBV7-9 and TRBJ2-1; D may be TRBD1 (6 bases). Germline-derived CDR1 and CDR2 are SEHNR and FQNEAQ (reference sequence). The V end was cut by 5 bases, the J end by 7 bases, with 15 bases between. CDR3 length: 14 amino acids. CDR3 sequence: CASSQLGTMNEQFF. DNA for the CDR3: TGTGCCAGCAGCCAACTCGGGACAATGAATGAGCAGTTCTTC.

This clone was counted once. The J gene is TRBJ1-1, the V gene TRBV7-9; possibly TRBD1 for D (5 bases). V was shortened by 6 bases and J by 0 bases, with 14 bases between the two germline ends. Germline V lookup: CDR1 SEHNR, CDR2 FQNEAQ (reference sequence). There are 15 residues in the CDR3. CDR3: CASSSVGAVNTEAFF. CDR3 coding DNA: TGTGCCAGCAGTTCCGTAGGGGCGGTGAACACTGAAGCTTTCTTT.

This chain connects TRBV28 to TRBJ1-1, with D unclear. Germline V gene lookup returns CDR1 MDHEN and CDR2 SYDVKM. The V and J ends lost 6 bases and 11 bases respectively, with 16 bases between them. This CDR3 spans 12 amino acids. The CDR3 reads CASRDPARGAFF. Written as DNA, the CDR3 is TGTGCCAGCAGGGACCCCGCCCGCGGGGCTTTCTTT. The full variable domain, with the rest looked up from reference TRBV28 and TRBJ1-1, is DVKVTQSSRYLVKRTGEKVFLECVQDMDHENMFWYRQDPGLGLRLIYFSYDVKMKEKGDIPEGYSVSREKKERFSLILESASTNQTSMYLCASRDPARGAFFGQGTRLTVV.

The V and J genes are TRBV14 and TRBJ2-7; a weak D match, TRBD1 (6 bases). Germline values: CDR1 SGHDN, CDR2 FVKESK. V gave up 1 base and J gave up 2 bases, with 12 bases separating them. The length of the CDR3 is 15 residues. The CDR3 DNA reads as TGTGCCAGCAGCCAAGTTTCAGGGGCCCCCTACGAGCAGTACTTC. The encoded protein is CASSQVSGAPYEQYF.

This sequence joins TRBV7-2 and TRBJ2-3; TRBD1 might be the D (5 bases). The CDR3 is 13 amino acids. Germline values: CDR1 SGHTA, CDR2 FQGNSA. V was cut by 5 bases and J by 5 bases, with 11 bases left in between. CDR3 sequence reads: CASSPQGRDTQYF. The CDR3 DNA follows: TGTGCCAGCAGCCCCCAGGGAAGAGATACGCAGTATTTT.

The chain recombines TRBV18 with TRBJ1-6; TRBD1 agrees at 7 bases. Looked up from germline, CDR1 is KGHSH and CDR2 is LQKENI. J gave up 13 bases and V 2 bases, and 11 bases lay outside the gene matches. The CDR3 runs to 15 residues. CDR3 coding DNA: TGTGCCAGCTCACCATCCGGGACAGTCCAACGGCCCCTCCACTTT. This translates into CASSPSGTVQRPLHF.

This clone has a count of ten or more. The chain is built from TRBV29-1 and TRBJ2-7; 9 bases map to TRBD1. Trimming cost V 7 bases and J 5 bases; bases outside gene matches: 18. Germline lookup yields CDR1 SQVTM and CDR2 ANQGSEA. This CDR3 has 16 amino acids. The CDR3 region is CSATPPGQGSFDEQYF. Written as DNA, the CDR3 is TGCAGCGCAACCCCTCCGGGACAGGGAAGTTTCGACGAGCAGTACTTC.

V gene TRBV5-1 combines with J gene TRBJ1-4, with D uncertain. The germline V gene encodes CDR1 SGHRS and CDR2 YFSETQ. This CDR3 comprises 15 residues. V was clipped by 1 base and J by 6 bases, with 13 bases between them. This CDR3 reads CASSLSGVADEKLFF. DNA for the CDR3: TGCGCCAGCAGCTTGTCGGGTGTGGCAGATGAAAAACTGTTTTTT.

The rearrangement joins TRBV19 to TRBJ2-7, with 13 bases fitting TRBD2. Trimming cost V 0 bases and J 7 bases; bases outside gene matches: 6. The CDR3 covers 16 residues. The germline V gene encodes CDR1 LNHDA and CDR2 SQIVND (reference sequence). For the CDR3, the DNA is TGTGCCAGTAGTATAGAGGGGACTAGCGGGATGTCTGAGCAGTACTTC. Residues: CASSIEGTSGMSEQYF.